These 17 T cell receptor beta chains share one sample of origin, sequenced in a study of Tregs in tolerant kidney transplant recipients. Here immunoSEQ multiplex PCR was the method, and the copy in TCRdb shows in-frame clones only, minus some. There are roughly 250,000 clones in the sample; about 80% occur only once, and about 0.58% lies in the top ten. The sequencing input was CD4+ T cells from blood. The source is a human donor in good health.

The chain is built from TRBV2 and TRBJ2-2, with D maybe TRBD2 (6 bases). The CDR3 is 15 amino acids. The ends were cut back, 7 bases at V and 1 base at J, with 13 bases in the middle. Germline assignment: CDR1 SNHLY and CDR2 FYNNEI. CDR3 nucleotide sequence: TGTGCCAGCAAACTAGCAGACCTGAACACCGGGGAGCTGTTTTTT. It is translated as CASKLADLNTGELFF.

The chain joins TRBV5-4 to TRBJ2-5; 8 positions match TRBD2. Germline V gene data show CDR1 as SGHNT and CDR2 as YYREEE (reference sequence). The CDR3 sequence is 14 residues long. The trim removed 7 bases at V and 2 bases at J, leaving 7 bases unmatched. The chain's CDR3 is CASFRAGVQETQYF. The DNA of the CDR3 is TGTGCCAGCTTCAGAGCGGGGGTTCAAGAGACCCAGTACTTC. Full variable domain (outside the CDR3, taken from reference TRBV5-4 and TRBJ2-5): ETGVTQSPTHLIKTRGQQVTLRCSSQSGHNTVSWYQQALGQGPQFIFQYYREEENGRGNFPPRFSGLQFPNYSSELNVNALELDDSALYLCASFRAGVQETQYFGPGTRLLVL.

The chain recombines TRBV18 with TRBJ2-5; D remains ambiguous. V lost 5 bases and J 5 bases, leaving 15 bases between the germline ends. The CDR3 runs 14 residues. The germline V gene has CDR1 KGHSH and CDR2 LQKENI. CDR3 sequence reads: CASSADGPRETQYF. The CDR3 DNA reads as TGTGCCAGCTCAGCCGACGGACCGCGGGAGACCCAGTACTTC.

The gene calls are TRBV7-2 and TRBJ2-1; no clear D gene. Germline V gene data show CDR1 as SGHTA and CDR2 as FQGNSA. The CDR3 contains 15 residues. V lost 0 bases and J lost 0, with 6 bases in between. CDR3 sequence: CASSLAQTSYNEQFF. The CDR3, as DNA: TGTGCCAGCAGCTTAGCCCAAACCTCCTACAATGAGCAGTTCTTC.

This rearrangement joins TRBV6-5 to TRBJ1-1; 9 bases are a match to TRBD1. J was trimmed by 5 bases and V by 7 bases; bases with no gene match: 8. Germline V gene sequence: CDR1 MNHEY, CDR2 SVGAGI. The length of the CDR3 is 14 residues. Here the CDR3 DNA reads TGTGCCAGCAACAACCGGGACAGGGCGACTGAAGCTTTCTTT. Its protein is CASNNRDRATEAFF.

The chain couples TRBV6-4 to TRBJ1-1, with D uncertain. This CDR3 spans 13 amino acids. The V gene lost 6 bases and the J gene lost 5 bases, with 13 bases spanning the gap. The V gene's germline CDR1 is MRHNA and CDR2 SNTAGT. In DNA form, the CDR3 reads TGTGCCAGCAGCAAGAAGGAGGAGACTGAAGCTTTCTTT. It encodes CASSKKEETEAFF.

The chain is built from TRBV4-2 and TRBJ1-1; TRBD1 matches at 11 bases. The CDR3 sequence is 16 residues long. Germline CDR1 is LGHNA and CDR2 is YNFKEQ. Germline trimming cut 7 bases from V and 7 bases from J; bases unmatched to any gene: 14. The CDR3 DNA reads TGTGCCAGCACCCCTACCGGGACAGGGGGTTTGAGTGAAGCTTTCTTT. Translating it yields CASTPTGTGGLSEAFF.

The rearrangement joins TRBV2 to TRBJ2-3; no definite D call. CDR3 size: 13 residues. Germline CDR1 is SNHLY and CDR2 is FYNNEI. V was trimmed by 8 bases and J by 4 bases, leaving 13 bases between them. The CDR3 nucleotides are TGTGCCAGCGATCTGACGGGCGCAGATACGCAGTATTTT. This translates into CASDLTGADTQYF.

The V gene is TRBV7-8, the J gene TRBJ2-2; tentatively, D is TRBD1 (6 bases). The CDR3 length is 14 residues. The V and J ends lost 5 bases and 5 bases respectively, with 12 bases between them. Germline CDR1 and CDR2: SGHVS and FQNEAQ. The CDR3, as DNA: TGTGCCAGCAGCCACAGGGAAGGGACCGGGGAGCTGTTTTTT. It encodes CASSHREGTGELFF.

This clone was picked up a small number of times. The CDR3 nucleotides read TGTGCCACCAGCAGTCCAAGCTACTATGGCTACACCTTC. This codes for CATSSPSYYGYTF. The rearrangement joins TRBV15 to TRBJ1-2; D is ambiguous. CDR1 and CDR2 from the germline V gene are LNHNV and YYDKDF (reference sequence). There are 13 residues in the CDR3. V gave up 3 bases and J gave up 3 bases, with 8 bases separating them. Together with reference TRBV15 and TRBJ1-2, the CDR3 gives the full variable domain: DAMVIQNPRYQVTQFGKPVTLSCSQTLNHNVMYWYQQKSSQAPKLLFHYYDKDFNNEADTPDNFQSRRPNTSFCFLDIRSPGLGDTAMYLCATSSPSYYGYTFGSGTRLTVV.

This chain connects TRBV6-5 to TRBJ1-1, with D maybe TRBD1 (6 bases). CDR3 length: 15 amino acids. V was pared by 5 bases and J by 0 bases, with 13 bases between. CDR1 MNHEY and CDR2 SVGAGI come from the germline V gene. The CDR3 nucleotides are TGTGCCAGCAGTACCTCAGGGGTAATGAACACTGAAGCTTTCTTT. Amino acid sequence: CASSTSGVMNTEAFF.

This clone was seen more than once but under ten times. The DNA of the CDR3 is TGTGCCAGCAGCCAGAACCAGGGGGCCCTGAATCAGCCCCAGCATTTT. The encoded protein is CASSQNQGALNQPQHF. J is TRBJ1-5 and V is TRBV5-8; 8 nucleotides line up with TRBD1. CDR1 is SGHTS and CDR2 is YDEGEE in the germline V gene. V lost 4 bases, J lost 4 bases, and 10 bases stayed unmatched. The CDR3 covers 16 residues.

V gene TRBV6-5 combines with J gene TRBJ1-2, with D tentatively TRBD1 (6 bases). CDR1 and CDR2 from the germline V gene are MNHEY and SVGAGI. V gave up 6 bases and J gave up 5 bases, with 19 bases separating them. CDR3 length: 15 residues. The CDR3 DNA follows: TGTGCCAGCAGGAAGTACGAGACAGGACCATATGGCTACACCTTC. Translation gives CASRKYETGPYGYTF.

This clone was found a few times. The rearrangement joins TRBV27 to TRBJ2-7; tentative D call: TRBD1 (6 bases). The V gene lost 6 bases and the J gene lost 1 base, with 19 bases spanning the gap. CDR3 length: 16 amino acids. Germline lookup yields CDR1 MNHEY and CDR2 SMNVEV (reference sequence). CDR3 nucleotide sequence: TGTGCCAGCAGGCTGTCTGTGACAGGCATTTCCTACGAGCAGTACTTC. Protein sequence: CASRLSVTGISYEQYF.

The chain links TRBV19 to TRBJ1-6, with 9 bases fitting TRBD1. The CDR3 length is 13 residues. V gave up 6 bases and J gave up 9 bases; unmatched junction bases: 3. Per the germline V gene, CDR1 is LNHDA and CDR2 is SQIVND (reference sequence). CDR3 nucleotide sequence: TGTGCCAGTAGGGGACAGGGAGGTTCACCCCTCCACTTT. Its protein product is CASRGQGGSPLHF. Variable domain in full (rest from reference TRBV19 and TRBJ1-6): DGGITQSPKYLFRKEGQNVTLSCEQNLNHDAMYWYRQDPGQGLRLIYYSQIVNDFQKGDIAEGYSVSREKKESFPLTVTSAQKNPTAFYLCASRGQGGSPLHFGNGTRLTVT.

Concerning this clone itself: The junction departs from the called germline gene at one end, perhaps through a read error. This chain uses TRBV6-1 with TRBJ1-6; no definite D call. The CDR3 spans 15 residues. CDR1 and CDR2 from the germline V gene are MNHNS and SASEGT. Here the CDR3 reads CASIEQSSYNSPLHF. CDR3 bases: TGTGCCAGCATTGAACAGAGCTCCTATAATTCACCCCTCCACTTT.

The V gene is TRBV7-2, the J gene TRBJ1-1; 7 bases are a match to TRBD1. The CDR3 is made up of 15 amino acids. V was pared by 5 bases and J by 3 bases, with 9 bases of the junction left unmatched. Looked up from germline, CDR1 is SGHTA and CDR2 is FQGNSA. The CDR3 bases are TGTGCCAGCAGCCAAGGACGAACAGGGGACACTGAAGCTTTCTTT. Translation gives CASSQGRTGDTEAFF.